The entry that follows covers one TCR beta chain sequence. Its recognized antigen is unknown. Within one base of it there is no much larger clone, and no base qualities were kept. This entry comes from a study of neoadjuvant anti-PD-1 for oral cavity cancer listed by TCRdb under 2021. A note on the overall study: Before curative-intent surgical resection, most patients were given three to four biweekly doses of nivolumab at 3 mg/kg. Under RECIST 1.1, patients with complete response, partial response or stable disease were classed as responders, and patients with progression were classed as non-responders. A fourth nivolumab dose was given around day 43 to patients without progression, and definitive surgical resection was performed in those patients on days 50-56. There were roughly 11 patients in the parent correlative cohort, and the response rate was around 30%.

The full study reports these points: A higher pretreatment blood Treg/Th17 ratio correlated with both higher pretreatment blood TCRbeta clonality and lower post-treatment tumor TCRbeta clonality. Within PBMCs, T cell clonality (Gini index) was significantly higher in non-responders than responders after neoadjuvant nivolumab. The TCR analyses had only a few patients in each response group, and the authors called for validation in larger cohorts.

What this sample's time point label stands for: after neoadjuvant nivolumab, at surgical resection. None of the patients had received prior systemic or radiation treatment, and all were newly diagnosed with stage II-IVA oral cavity squamous cell carcinoma. The cohort consisted of patients with HPV-negative, locally advanced oral cavity squamous cell carcinoma. Peripheral blood mononuclear cells were analyzed directly, without maintenance or expansion in culture. Samples came from a longitudinal correlative study of a single-arm phase II trial of neoadjuvant nivolumab in oral cavity squamous cell carcinoma. Subject-matched pre- and post-treatment PBMCs and tumors from three responders and three non-responders were subjected to genomic DNA-based TCRbeta sequencing. Peripheral blood mononuclear cells were collected before nivolumab treatment and were collected again after treatment, at the time of surgery. Genomic DNA was isolated from PBMCs using the Maxwell RSC DNA from Cells kit.

Trimming removed 5 bases from V and 1 base from J, leaving 9 bases between the germline ends. From a lookup of the germline V gene, CDR1 and CDR2 are SGHRS and YFSETQ. The CDR3 has 13 amino acids, counting the end cysteine and phenylalanine. This entry keeps only the CDR3 DNA: 39 bases, framed from base 1. PBMC libraries used mostly about 480 ng of input genomic DNA for deep sequencing, with six replicates per sample. The immunoSEQ hsTCRbeta kit was used to prepare TCRbeta libraries according to the manufacturer's instructions. The finished libraries were brought together in one pool at approximately 3 nM, which was then read using an Illumina NovaSeq 6000 S4 flow cell. The study's own analysis went as follows. Raw data preprocessing and quality control were performed with the immunoSEQ Analyzer. The analysis was restricted to productive rearrangements, with each unique CDR3 amino acid sequence defining a clonotype. Repertoire clonality was estimated as the Gini-Simpson index, computed with the R package tcR. Student's t test was used to compare Gini indices, and Pearson correlation was used to assess associations with tumor size change. Sourced from immuneACCESS, this table was stored by TCRdb with only in-frame sequences that have V and J called. A share of the clones is absent; for the studies checked, an unresolved V gene accounts for under half, and the remainder has no known explanation. The V and J calls and clone size are taken from that table; D and trimming were inferred from the DNA. The sample table contains some 30,000 clones; only one count was recorded for about 77% of them. The leading ten clones occupy around 3.3% of the sample.

This sequence was found in a person aged 40 to 85 with oral cavity squamous cell carcinoma. Here the sequenced sample was PBMCs, taken after nivolumab (anti-PD-1) treatment. Recombination connected TRBV5-1 to TRBJ1-1; matching of 5 bases hints at TRBD1 as the D gene. The CDR3 is CASREQENTEAFF. The sequenced DNA is TGCGCCAGCAGAGAACAGGAGAACACTGAAGCTTTCTTT.